This TCR beta chain is drawn from a study of blood T cell repertoires in COVID-19. Study as a whole: From T cells, B-cell-depleted T cells, or PBMCs came the material, which was cDNA or gDNA.

Original data processing: Researchers report that nucleated cell counts were estimated from reference gene primer amplification. Profiling relied on immunoSEQ multiplex PCR, and the TCRdb table lists in-frame clones only, not all of them. That table furnishes V, J and clone size, whereas the DNA furnished D and trimming. This sample carries roughly 100,000 clones, roughly nine tenths of them seen once, and the ten largest clones take roughly 5.3%. This CDR3 has 16 amino acids. The V gene lost 5 bases and the J gene lost 4 bases, with 17 bases spanning the gap. The germline V gene has CDR1 LGHNT and CDR2 FRNRAP.

The chain links TRBV12-5 to TRBJ1-4; D is unresolved. This TCR came from a human donor in a cohort sampled during active COVID-19. Input material: peripheral blood. As DNA, the CDR3 is TGTGCTAGTGGTCCGGCGACTAGGTCAGTTAATGAAAAACTGTTTTTT. Its translation is CASGPATRSVNEKLFF.